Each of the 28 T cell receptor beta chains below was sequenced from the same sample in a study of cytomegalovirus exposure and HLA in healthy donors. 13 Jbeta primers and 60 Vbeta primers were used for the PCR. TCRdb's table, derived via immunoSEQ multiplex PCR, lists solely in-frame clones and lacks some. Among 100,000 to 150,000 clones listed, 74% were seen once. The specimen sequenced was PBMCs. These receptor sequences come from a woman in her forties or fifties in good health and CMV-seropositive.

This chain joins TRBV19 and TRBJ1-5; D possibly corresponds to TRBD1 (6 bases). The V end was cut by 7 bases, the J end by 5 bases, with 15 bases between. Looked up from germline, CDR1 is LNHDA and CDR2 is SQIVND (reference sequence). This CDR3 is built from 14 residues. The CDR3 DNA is TGTGCCAGTAACCAGGCGGCAGGGGATCAGCCCCAGCATTTT. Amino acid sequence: CASNQAAGDQPQHF.

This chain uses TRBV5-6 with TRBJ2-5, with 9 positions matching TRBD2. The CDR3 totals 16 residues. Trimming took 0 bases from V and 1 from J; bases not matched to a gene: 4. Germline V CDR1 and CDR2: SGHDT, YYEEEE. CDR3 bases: TGTGCCAGCAGCTTGGTGGTAGCGGGAGCCCAAGAGACCCAGTACTTC. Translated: CASSLVVAGAQETQYF.

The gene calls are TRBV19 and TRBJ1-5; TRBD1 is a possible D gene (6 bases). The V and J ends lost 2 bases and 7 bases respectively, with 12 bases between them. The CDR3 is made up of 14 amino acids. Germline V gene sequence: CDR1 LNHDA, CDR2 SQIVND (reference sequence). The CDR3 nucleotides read TGTGCCAGTAGTATAAGGGCCCAGGGGCAGCCCCAGCATTTT. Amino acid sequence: CASSIRAQGQPQHF.

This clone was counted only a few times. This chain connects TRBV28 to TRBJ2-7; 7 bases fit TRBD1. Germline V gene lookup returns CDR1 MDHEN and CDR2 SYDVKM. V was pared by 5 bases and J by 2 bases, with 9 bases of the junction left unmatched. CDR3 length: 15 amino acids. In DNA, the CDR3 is TGTGCCAGCAGTCCGACGACAGGGTATCCCTACGAGCAGTACTTC. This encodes CASSPTTGYPYEQYF.

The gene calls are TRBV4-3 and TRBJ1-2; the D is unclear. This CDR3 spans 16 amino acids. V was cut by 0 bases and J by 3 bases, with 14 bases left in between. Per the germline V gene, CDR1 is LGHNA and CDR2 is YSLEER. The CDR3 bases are TGCGCCAGCAGCCAAGATAGGCCCCCGCAGGACTATGGCTACACCTTC. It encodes CASSQDRPPQDYGYTF.

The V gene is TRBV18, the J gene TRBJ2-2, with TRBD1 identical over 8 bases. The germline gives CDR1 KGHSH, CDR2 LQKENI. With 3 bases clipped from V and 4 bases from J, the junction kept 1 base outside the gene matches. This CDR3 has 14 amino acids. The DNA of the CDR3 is TGTGCCAGCTCACCCGGACAGGGCACCGGGGAGCTGTTTTTT. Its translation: CASSPGQGTGELFF.

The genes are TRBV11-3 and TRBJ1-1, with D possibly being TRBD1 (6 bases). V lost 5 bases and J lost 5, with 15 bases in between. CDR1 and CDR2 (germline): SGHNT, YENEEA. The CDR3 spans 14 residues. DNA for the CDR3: TGTGCCAGCAGCGCAGCAGGGGTGGGGACTGAAGCTTTCTTT. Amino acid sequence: CASSAAGVGTEAFF.

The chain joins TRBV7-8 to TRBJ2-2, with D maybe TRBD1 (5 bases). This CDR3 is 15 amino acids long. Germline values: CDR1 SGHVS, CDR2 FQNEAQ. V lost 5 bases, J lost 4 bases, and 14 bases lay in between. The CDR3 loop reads CASSAQNQGTGELFF. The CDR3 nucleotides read TGTGCCAGCAGCGCCCAAAACCAGGGCACCGGGGAGCTGTTTTTT. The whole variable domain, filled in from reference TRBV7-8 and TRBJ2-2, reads GAGVSQSPRYKVAKRGQDVALRCDPISGHVSLFWYQQALGQGPEFLTYFQNEAQLDKSGLPSDRFFAERPEGSVSTLKIQRTQQEDSAVYLCASSAQNQGTGELFFGEGSRLTVL.

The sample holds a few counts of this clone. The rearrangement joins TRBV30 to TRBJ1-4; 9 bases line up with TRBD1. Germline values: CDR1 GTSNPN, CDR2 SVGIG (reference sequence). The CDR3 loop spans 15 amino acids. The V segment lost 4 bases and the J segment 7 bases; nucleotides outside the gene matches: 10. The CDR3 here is CAWTPPGQGVEKLFF. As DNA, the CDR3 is TGTGCCTGGACTCCCCCGGGACAGGGCGTTGAAAAACTGTTTTTT.

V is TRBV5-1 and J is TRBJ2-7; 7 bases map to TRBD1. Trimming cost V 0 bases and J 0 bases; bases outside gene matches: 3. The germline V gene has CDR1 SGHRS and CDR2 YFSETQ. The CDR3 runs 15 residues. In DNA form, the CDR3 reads TGCGCCAGCAGCTTGGGATGGGACAGCTCCTACGAGCAGTACTTC. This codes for CASSLGWDSSYEQYF. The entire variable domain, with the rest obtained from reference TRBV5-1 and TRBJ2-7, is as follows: KAGVTQTPRYLIKTRGQQVTLSCSPISGHRSVSWYQQTPGQGLQFLFEYFSETQRNKGNFPGRFSGRQFSNSRSEMNVSTLELGDSALYLCASSLGWDSSYEQYFGPGTRLTVT.

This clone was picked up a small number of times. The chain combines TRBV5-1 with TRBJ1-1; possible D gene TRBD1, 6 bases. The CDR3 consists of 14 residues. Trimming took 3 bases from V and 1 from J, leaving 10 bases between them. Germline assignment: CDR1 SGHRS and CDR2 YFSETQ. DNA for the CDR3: TGCGCCAGCAGCTCTGGACAGCAGAACACTGAAGCTTTCTTT. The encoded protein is CASSSGQQNTEAFF.

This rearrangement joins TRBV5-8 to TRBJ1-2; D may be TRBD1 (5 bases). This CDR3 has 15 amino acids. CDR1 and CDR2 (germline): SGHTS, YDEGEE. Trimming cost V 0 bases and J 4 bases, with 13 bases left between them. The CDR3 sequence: CASSLGQQTRYGYTF. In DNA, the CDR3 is TGTGCCAGCAGCTTGGGACAGCAGACGCGCTATGGCTACACCTTC.

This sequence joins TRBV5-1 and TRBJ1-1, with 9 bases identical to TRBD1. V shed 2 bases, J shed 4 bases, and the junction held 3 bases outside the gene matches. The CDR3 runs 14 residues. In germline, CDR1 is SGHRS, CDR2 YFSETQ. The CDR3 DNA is TGCGCCAGCAGCTTCGGGACAGGGATCACTGAAGCTTTCTTT. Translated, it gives CASSFGTGITEAFF.

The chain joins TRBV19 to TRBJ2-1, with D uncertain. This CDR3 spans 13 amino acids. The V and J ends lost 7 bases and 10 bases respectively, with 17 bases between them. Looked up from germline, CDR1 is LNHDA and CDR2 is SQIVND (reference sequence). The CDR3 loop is CASTRVGAREQFF. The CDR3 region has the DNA TGTGCCAGTACTCGGGTGGGTGCAAGGGAGCAGTTCTTC. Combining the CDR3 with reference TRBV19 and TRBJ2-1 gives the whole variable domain DGGITQSPKYLFRKEGQNVTLSCEQNLNHDAMYWYRQDPGQGLRLIYYSQIVNDFQKGDIAEGYSVSREKKESFPLTVTSAQKNPTAFYLCASTRVGAREQFFGPGTRLTVL.

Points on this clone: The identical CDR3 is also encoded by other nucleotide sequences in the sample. The CDR3 DNA is TGTGCCAGCAGTTTATCCCGAGCGGGGGGGAACAATGAGCAGTTCTTC. Protein sequence: CASSLSRAGGNNEQFF. This sequence joins TRBV27 and TRBJ2-1, with 10 bases aligning to TRBD2. CDR3 length: 16 residues. After removal of 0 bases from V and 5 bases from J, the junction contained 4 bases not matched to a gene. In germline, CDR1 is MNHEY, CDR2 SMNVEV (reference sequence).

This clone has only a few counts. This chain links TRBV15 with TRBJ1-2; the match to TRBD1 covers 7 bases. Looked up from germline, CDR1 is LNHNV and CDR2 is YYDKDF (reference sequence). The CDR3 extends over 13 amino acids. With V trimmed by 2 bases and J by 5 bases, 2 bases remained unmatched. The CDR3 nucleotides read TGTGCCACCAGCAGACCAGGGGGATATGGCTACACCTTC. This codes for CATSRPGGYGYTF.

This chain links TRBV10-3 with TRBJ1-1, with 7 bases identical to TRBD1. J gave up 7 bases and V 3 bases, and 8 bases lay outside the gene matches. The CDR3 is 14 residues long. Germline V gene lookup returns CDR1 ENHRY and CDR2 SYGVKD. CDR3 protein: CAISETGTADEAFF. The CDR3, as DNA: TGTGCCATCAGTGAAACCGGGACAGCCGATGAAGCTTTCTTT.

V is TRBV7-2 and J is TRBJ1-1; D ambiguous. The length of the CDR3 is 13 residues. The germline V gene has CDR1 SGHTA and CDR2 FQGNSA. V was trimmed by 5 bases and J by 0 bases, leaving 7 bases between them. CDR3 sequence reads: CASSDGLNTEAFF. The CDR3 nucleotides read TGTGCCAGCAGCGACGGGTTGAACACTGAAGCTTTCTTT.

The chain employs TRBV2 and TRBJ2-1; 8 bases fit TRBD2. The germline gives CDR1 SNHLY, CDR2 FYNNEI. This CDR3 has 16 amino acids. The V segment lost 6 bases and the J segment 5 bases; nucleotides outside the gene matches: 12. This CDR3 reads CASSVVEREPNNEQFF. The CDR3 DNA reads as TGTGCCAGCAGCGTTGTGGAGCGGGAGCCCAACAATGAGCAGTTCTTC.

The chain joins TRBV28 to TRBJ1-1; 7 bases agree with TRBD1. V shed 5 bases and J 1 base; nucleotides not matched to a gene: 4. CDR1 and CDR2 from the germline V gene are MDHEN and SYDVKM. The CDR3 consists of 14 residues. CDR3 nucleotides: TGTGCCAGCAGTCGACAGGGTTCGAACACTGAAGCTTTCTTT. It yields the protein CASSRQGSNTEAFF.

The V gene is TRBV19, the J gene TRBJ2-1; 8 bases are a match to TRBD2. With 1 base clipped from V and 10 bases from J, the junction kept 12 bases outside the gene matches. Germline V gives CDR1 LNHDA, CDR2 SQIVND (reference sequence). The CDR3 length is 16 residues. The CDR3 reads CASSIGPGSPGGEQFF. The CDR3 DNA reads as TGTGCCAGTAGTATAGGACCCGGGAGCCCGGGGGGGGAGCAGTTCTTC.

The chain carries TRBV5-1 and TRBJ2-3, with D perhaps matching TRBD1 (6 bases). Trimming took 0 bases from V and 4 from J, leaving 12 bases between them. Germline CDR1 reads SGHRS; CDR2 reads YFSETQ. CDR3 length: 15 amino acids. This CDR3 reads CASSLVQGMPDTQYF. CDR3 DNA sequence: TGCGCCAGCAGCTTGGTACAGGGTATGCCAGATACGCAGTATTTT. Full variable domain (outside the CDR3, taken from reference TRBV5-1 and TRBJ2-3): KAGVTQTPRYLIKTRGQQVTLSCSPISGHRSVSWYQQTPGQGLQFLFEYFSETQRNKGNFPGRFSGRQFSNSRSEMNVSTLELGDSALYLCASSLVQGMPDTQYFGPGTRLTVL.

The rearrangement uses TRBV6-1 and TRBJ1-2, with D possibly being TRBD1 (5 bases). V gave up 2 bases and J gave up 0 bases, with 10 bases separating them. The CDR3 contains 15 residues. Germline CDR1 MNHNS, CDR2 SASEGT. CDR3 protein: CASSESGATNYGYTF. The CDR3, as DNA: TGTGCCAGCAGTGAAAGCGGGGCAACTAACTATGGCTACACCTTC.

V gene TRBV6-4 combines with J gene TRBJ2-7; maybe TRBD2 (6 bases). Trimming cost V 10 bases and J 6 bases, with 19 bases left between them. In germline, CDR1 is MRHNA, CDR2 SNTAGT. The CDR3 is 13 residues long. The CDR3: CATRDSSPCEQYF. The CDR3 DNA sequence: TGTGCCACTCGGGACTCCTCCCCGTGCGAGCAGTACTTC.

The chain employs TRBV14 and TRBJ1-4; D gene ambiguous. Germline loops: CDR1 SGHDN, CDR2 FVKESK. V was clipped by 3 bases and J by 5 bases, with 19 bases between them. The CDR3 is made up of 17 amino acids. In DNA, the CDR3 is TGTGCCAGCAGCCATTCTAGCCTAGCAGCTCAAAATGAAAAACTGTTTTTT. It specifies CASSHSSLAAQNEKLFF.

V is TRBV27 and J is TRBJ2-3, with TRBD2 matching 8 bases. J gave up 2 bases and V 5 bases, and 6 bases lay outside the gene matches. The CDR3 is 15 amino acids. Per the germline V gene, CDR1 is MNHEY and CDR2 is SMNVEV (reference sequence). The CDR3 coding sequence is TGTGCCAGCAGTATAACTAGCGGACCCACAGATACGCAGTATTTT. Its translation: CASSITSGPTDTQYF.

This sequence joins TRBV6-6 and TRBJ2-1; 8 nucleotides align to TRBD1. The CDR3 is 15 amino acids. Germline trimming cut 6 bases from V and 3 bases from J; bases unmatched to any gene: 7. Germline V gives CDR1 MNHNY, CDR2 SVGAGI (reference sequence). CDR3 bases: TGTGCCAGCAGACAACAGGGGGGAGACTACAATGAGCAGTTCTTC. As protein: CASRQQGGDYNEQFF.

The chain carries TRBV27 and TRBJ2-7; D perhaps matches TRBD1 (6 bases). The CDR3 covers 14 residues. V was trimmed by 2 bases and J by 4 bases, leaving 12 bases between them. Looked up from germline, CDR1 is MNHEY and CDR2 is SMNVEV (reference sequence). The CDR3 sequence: CASSLGAGDYEQYF. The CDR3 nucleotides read TGTGCCAGCAGTTTAGGGGCAGGGGATTACGAGCAGTACTTC.